Shown below are 12 T cell receptor beta chains from a single sample sequenced in a study of breast tumors, draining lymph nodes, adjacent tissues. TCRdb reprocessed the multiplex PCR reads with MiXCR, giving one entry per CDR3 protein. The sample yields about 130,000 distinct CDR3 sequences, 15% to 20% seen once. The lymph nodes were axillary draining lymph nodes from breast cancer patients. Sequencing was performed on axillary lymph node tissue. These receptors were collected from a female donor with breast cancer. Some clones in this sample may be carry-over from other donors' samples.

A word on this clonotype: Since a much larger clone is just one base distant, this may be a read error. This sequence joins TRBV5-1 and TRBJ2-1, with 9 positions matching TRBD2. This CDR3 has 17 residues. After removal of 0 bases from V and 12 bases from J, the junction contained 16 bases not matched to a gene. The V gene's germline CDR1 is SGHRS and CDR2 YFSETQ. CDR3 in amino acids: CASSLEWASGATRRQFF. The CDR3 DNA reads TGCGCCAGCAGCTTGGAGTGGGCTAGCGGGGCCACTCGGAGGCAGTTCTTC.

In its sample, this clonotype was seen once. This chain connects TRBV28 to TRBJ2-3; the match to TRBD2 covers 12 bases. The CDR3 spans 17 residues. After removal of 6 bases from V and 1 base from J, the junction contained 8 bases not matched to a gene. The germline V gene encodes CDR1 MDHEN and CDR2 SYDVKM. The CDR3 DNA sequence: TGTGCCAGCAGCCTATATCGGACTAGCGGGGGCACAGATACGCAGTATTTT. Amino acid sequence: CASSLYRTSGGTDTQYF.

Regarding this clonotype: A read error may be the cause here, since a much bigger clone is one base away. V and J are TRBV5-1 and TRBJ2-3; D is undetermined. The CDR3 has 15 residues. The germline V gene has CDR1 SGHRS and CDR2 YFSETQ. V was pared by 3 bases and J by 0 bases, with 11 bases between. CDR3 in DNA: TGCGCCAGCAGCTCGTCGCGGCCTAGCACAGATACGCAGTATTTT. Translating it yields CASSSSRPSTDTQYF. The whole variable domain, remainder taken from reference TRBV5-1 and TRBJ2-3, is KAGVTQTPRYLIKTRGQQVTLSCSPISGHRSVSWYQQTPGQGLQFLFEYFSETQRNKGNFPGRFSGRQFSNSRSEMNVSTLELGDSALYLCASSSSRPSTDTQYFGPGTRLTVL.

This clonotype was seen a handful of times. The chain combines TRBV7-3 with TRBJ2-3; D gene uncertain. V lost 5 bases and J 1 base, leaving 13 bases between the germline ends. Germline V gene data show CDR1 as SGHTA and CDR2 as FQGTGA. CDR3 size: 15 residues. The CDR3 loop reads CASSLTGSGTDTQYF. DNA of the CDR3: TGTGCCAGCAGCCTGACGGGCTCGGGCACAGATACGCAGTATTTT. The variable domain in full, completed from reference TRBV7-3 and TRBJ2-3, reads GAGVSQTPSNKVTEKGKYVELRCDPISGHTALYWYRQSLGQGPEFLIYFQGTGAADDSGLPNDRFFAVRPEGSVSTLKIQRTERGDSAVYLCASSLTGSGTDTQYFGPGTRLTVL.

This clonotype appeared many times. The chain joins TRBV9 to TRBJ2-2; 8 bases line up with TRBD2. V lost 4 bases and J lost 5; bases outside the gene matches: 7. This CDR3 region has 15 residues. CDR1 is SGDLS and CDR2 is YYNGEE in the germline V gene. CDR3 in DNA: TGTGCCAGCAGCCCAGCGGGAGTTCGGACCGGGGAGCTGTTTTTT. Protein product: CASSPAGVRTGELFF. Looking up the rest from reference TRBV9 and TRBJ2-2 gives the full variable domain: DSGVTQTPKHLITATGQRVTLRCSPRSGDLSVYWYQQSLDQGLQFLIQYYNGEERAKGNILERFSAQQFPDLHSELNLSSLELGDSALYFCASSPAGVRTGELFFGEGSRLTVL.

This clonotype was found many times. The rearrangement uses TRBV6-5 and TRBJ2-7; a weak D match, TRBD1 (6 bases). This CDR3 contains 15 residues. Germline CDR1 reads MNHEY; CDR2 reads SVGAGI. Trimming took 6 bases from V and 0 from J, leaving 15 bases between them. The CDR3 reads CASSQTGQSSYEQYF. In DNA form, the CDR3 reads TGTGCCAGCAGCCAGACGGGACAAAGCTCCTACGAGCAGTACTTC.

In this sample, this clonotype turned up many times. The chain joins TRBV10-2 to TRBJ2-3, with 8 bases matching TRBD2. V shed 7 bases and J 4 bases; nucleotides not matched to a gene: 7. The CDR3 covers 14 residues. Germline CDR1 reads WSHSY; CDR2 reads SAAADI. CDR3: CASKRAGVADTQYF. The CDR3, as DNA: TGCGCCAGCAAACGAGCGGGAGTAGCAGATACGCAGTATTTT.

CDR3: CASIPRDWDEKLFF. The CDR3 nucleotides read TGTGCCAGCATTCCCCGGGACTGGGATGAAAAACTGTTTTTT. The chain combines TRBV28 with TRBJ1-4; possible D gene TRBD1, 5 bases. The germline V gene has CDR1 MDHEN and CDR2 SYDVKM. The CDR3 consists of 14 residues. V dropped 7 bases and J dropped 6 bases, with 15 bases sitting between them.

This clonotype was observed many times. CDR3 region: CASNKPGQGVADTQYF. CDR3 sequence (DNA): TGTGCCAGCAACAAACCGGGACAGGGGGTGGCAGATACGCAGTATTTT. The gene calls are TRBV12-3 or TRBV12-4 and TRBJ2-3; 11 nucleotides line up with TRBD1. The V and J ends lost 7 bases and 4 bases, in that order; junction bases with no gene match: 10. The CDR3 is made up of 16 amino acids.

This clonotype was observed many times. The rearrangement uses TRBV6-1 and TRBJ2-1; D is unresolved. Germline CDR1 and CDR2: MNHNS and SASEGT. The CDR3 has 16 amino acids. V lost 1 base and J 0 bases, leaving 10 bases between the germline ends. The CDR3 is CASSEEWGSSYNEQFF. DNA of the CDR3: TGTGCCAGCAGTGAAGAGTGGGGTAGCTCCTACAATGAGCAGTTCTTC.

This clonotype was seen at least ten times. CDR3 bases: TGTGCCAGCAGTTACTCTTCCACAGGATTAAATTCACCCCTCCACTTT. It encodes CASSYSSTGLNSPLHF. The chain is built from TRBV6-6 and TRBJ1-6, with D possibly TRBD1 on 5 matching bases. The CDR3 extends over 16 amino acids. From germline, CDR1 is MNHNY and CDR2 SVGAGI (reference sequence). The V and J ends lost 0 bases and 7 bases respectively, with 13 bases between them.

In its sample, this clonotype was seen many times. This chain connects TRBV20-1 to TRBJ2-3; TRBD2 matches 10 bases. The CDR3 consists of 15 residues. With 6 bases clipped from V and 5 bases from J, the junction kept 11 bases outside the gene matches. The germline gives CDR1 DFQATT, CDR2 SNEGSKA (reference sequence). The CDR3 nucleotides are TGCAGTGCCCTTTCTAGCGGGGGCGTTAGAGATACGCAGTATTTT. It specifies CSALSSGGVRDTQYF.